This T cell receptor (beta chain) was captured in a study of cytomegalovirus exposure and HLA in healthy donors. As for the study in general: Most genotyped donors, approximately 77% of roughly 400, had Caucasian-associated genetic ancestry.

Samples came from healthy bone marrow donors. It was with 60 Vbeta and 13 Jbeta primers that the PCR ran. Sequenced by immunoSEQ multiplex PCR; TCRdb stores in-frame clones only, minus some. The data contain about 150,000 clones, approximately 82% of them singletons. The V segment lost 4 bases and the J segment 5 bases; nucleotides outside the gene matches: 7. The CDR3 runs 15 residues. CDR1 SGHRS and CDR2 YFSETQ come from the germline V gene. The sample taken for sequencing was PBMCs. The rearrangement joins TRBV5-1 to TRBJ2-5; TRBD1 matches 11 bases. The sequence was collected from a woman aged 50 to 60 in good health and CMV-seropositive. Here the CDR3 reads CASSRTGGDVETQYF. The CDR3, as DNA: TGCGCCAGCAGCCGGACAGGGGGCGACGTTGAGACCCAGTACTTC.